Listed below are T cell receptor beta chains from one sample, sequenced in a study. TCRdb analysed the 5' RACE reads with MiXCR anew, one entry per CDR3 protein. The sample carries over 45,000 distinct CDR3 sequences, roughly 28% recorded once. Sequenced sample: tumor-infiltrating Tregs sorted from the breast tumor. The receptors were sampled from a female donor with breast cancer. The CDR3 runs from the conserved cysteine through the conserved F or W. Fields, in order: clone size, D gene, CDR3 length, J gene, V gene, CDR3 DNA, CDR3 protein. The D gene is left open where the match is weak. Size is omitted from some rows. Given values are once, few, many or a class for expanded clones.

>NA|TRBD2|15|TRBJ2-1|TRBV12-3/TRBV12-4
TGTGCCAGCAGTTTATTACTAGCGGGGAACAATGAGCAGTTCTTC
CASSLLLAGNNEQFF
>NA|NA|14|TRBJ1-2|TRBV4-2
TGTGCCAGCAGCCAAGATCTACAGAGCTATGGCTACACCTTC
CASSQDLQSYGYTF
>NA|NA|12|TRBJ1-3|TRBV7-9
TGTGCCAGCAGCTTAATCGGAAACACCATATATTTT
CASSLIGNTIYF
>once|TRBD1|15|TRBJ1-2|TRBV20-1
TGCGGAGCGATAAAGACAGGGTCCTCCATCTATGGCTACACCTTC
CGAIKTGSSIYGYTF
>NA|TRBD1|14|TRBJ2-7|TRBV7-2
TGTGCCAGCACCCGGACAGGGAGTTCCTACGAGCAGTACTTC
CASTRTGSSYEQYF
>NA|NA|16|TRBJ1-4|TRBV4-3
TGCGCCAGCGGCCGGTATCCCGGGGCTACTAATGAAAAACTGTTTTTT
CASGRYPGATNEKLFF
>NA|TRBD2|15|TRBJ2-3|TRBV12-3/TRBV12-4
TGTGCCAGCAGTTTTAGCGGGAGGGAAGCAGATACGCAGTATTTT
CASSFSGREADTQYF
>NA|TRBD1|15|TRBJ2-5|TRBV6-1
TGTGCCAGCAGGGAGGGGACAGGGGAGACGAAGACCCAGTACTTC
CASREGTGETKTQYF
>few|TRBD2|15|TRBJ2-1|TRBV11-2
TGTGCCAGCAGCCTTAGCACTAGCGGGTACAATGAGCAGTTCTTC
CASSLSTSGYNEQFF
>many|TRBD1|13|TRBJ2-1|TRBV20-1
TGCAGTGCCGACCGGACAGGGGGCAATGAGCAGTTCTTC
CSADRTGGNEQFF
>many|TRBD2|16|TRBJ2-3|TRBV29-1
TGCAGCGTGTGTGTTGCCTTTGGCGGGAGAGCAGATACGCAGTATTTT
CSVCVAFGGRADTQYF
>NA|TRBD2|16|TRBJ2-2|TRBV12-3/TRBV12-4
TGTGCCAGCAGGATAGCGGGAGGGCGAAACACCGGGGAGCTGTTTTTT
CASRIAGGRNTGELFF
>many|NA|16|TRBJ1-5|TRBV6-2/TRBV6-3
TGTGCCAGCAGTTACCCTGGGACGGGAGGTAACCAGCCCCAGCATTTT
CASSYPGTGGNQPQHF
>NA|TRBD1|15|TRBJ2-7|TRBV28
TGTGCCAGCAGTTTCAGGGACAGGGTCACCTACGAGCAGTACTTC
CASSFRDRVTYEQYF
>NA|TRBD1|19|TRBJ1-1|TRBV4-3
TGCGCCAGCAGCCAAGATGCGGTGGGACAGGGGCAGGGCGACACTGAAGCTTTCTTT
CASSQDAVGQGQGDTEAFF
>NA|NA|16|TRBJ1-1|TRBV20-1
TGCAGTGTTAGAGATCTGGCAGGGAAAATGAACACTGAAGCTTTCTTT
CSVRDLAGKMNTEAFF
>NA|TRBD1|16|TRBJ2-5|TRBV6-1
TGTGCCAGCGGTTCAGCTAAGGGACAGGGAAAAGAGACCCAGTACTTC
CASGSAKGQGKETQYF
>many|TRBD1|15|TRBJ2-7|TRBV6-5
TGTGCCAGCAGTTACGGGAGACAGGGTATCGACGAGCAGTACTTC
CASSYGRQGIDEQYF
>NA|TRBD2|14|TRBJ2-3|TRBV25-1
TGTGCCAGCAGTGTAGCGGGAGTCACAGATACGCAGTATTTT
CASSVAGVTDTQYF
>few|NA|17|TRBJ2-6|TRBV7-2
TGTGCCAGCAGCTCCGTTGTAGGGGAGGTTGGGGCCAACGTCCTGACTTTC
CASSSVVGEVGANVLTF
>few|TRBD1|15|TRBJ1-2|TRBV18
TGTGCCAGCTCGTCGGGACAGGAGACCGCTATTGGCTACACCTTC
CASSSGQETAIGYTF
>many|TRBD2|14|TRBJ2-7|TRBV7-2
TGTGCCAGCAGCGCCCGGACTAGCGGCTACGAGCAGTACTTC
CASSARTSGYEQYF
>few|NA|14|TRBJ2-7|TRBV28
TGTGCCAGCAGTTTGAGACCAGGGACCTACGAGCAGTACTTC
CASSLRPGTYEQYF
>few|NA|15|TRBJ1-1|TRBV20-1
TGCAGTGCTAGAGATTTTCAGAGAGGGTCCACTGAAGCTTTCTTT
CSARDFQRGSTEAFF
>NA|NA|12|TRBJ1-1|TRBV9
TGTGCCAGCAGTCAATCAAGGGGGGAAGCTTTCTTT
CASSQSRGEAFF
>NA|NA|15|TRBJ2-3|TRBV15
TGTGCCACCAGCATTCCCCAGGGGAGCACAGATACGCAGTATTTT
CATSIPQGSTDTQYF
>NA|NA|16|TRBJ2-6|TRBV10-3
TGTGCCATCAGTGAGTCGAAGGGGCCTGGGGCCAACGTCCTGACTTTC
CAISESKGPGANVLTF
>few|NA|13|TRBJ2-4|TRBV25-1
TGTGCCAGCAGTTCCAGGGGAGACGGCATTCAGTACTTC
CASSSRGDGIQYF
>once|TRBD1|15|TRBJ1-1|TRBV20-1
TGCAGTGCTAGAGTGTCCCAGGGGGAGAACACTGAAGCTTTCTTT
CSARVSQGENTEAFF
>many|NA|15|TRBJ2-3|TRBV7-3
TGTGCCAGCAGCTTAAACGGTGGCAGGGACGATACGCAGTATTTT
CASSLNGGRDDTQYF
>NA|TRBD2|15|TRBJ2-1|TRBV20-1
TGCAGAGCGACGCGGGAGGGATTGACGTTCAATGAGCAGTTCTTC
CRATREGLTFNEQFF
>many|TRBD1|19|TRBJ2-3|TRBV6-5
TGTGCCAGCAGTTACTCGATTCAGGGCGACAGGGGGTCATCAGATACGCAGTATTTT
CASSYSIQGDRGSSDTQYF
>few|NA|15|TRBJ2-7|TRBV6-5
TGTGCCAGCAGTACCCCGGGACCCAAGACCTACGAGCAGTACTTC
CASSTPGPKTYEQYF
>few|NA|13|TRBJ2-5|TRBV7-2
TGTGCCAGCAGCTTAGACGGGACAGAGACCCAGTACTTC
CASSLDGTETQYF
>few|NA|13|TRBJ2-2|TRBV6-1
TGTGCCAGCAGTCCACAAAGCACCGGGGAGCTGTTTTTT
CASSPQSTGELFF
>few|TRBD2|17|TRBJ2-1|TRBV9
TGTGCCAGCAGCATAGCTCCTAGCGGGGGTTCGGTTAATGAGCAGTTCTTC
CASSIAPSGGSVNEQFF
>NA|TRBD1|16|TRBJ1-1|TRBV19
TGTGCCAGTCGTGATCCAGTTGGGACAGGTCACGATGGAGCTTTCTTT
CASRDPVGTGHDGAFF
>NA|NA|15|TRBJ1-1|TRBV15
TGTGCCACCAGCAGAGATCTAGTGCCGGGTACTGAAGCTTTCTTT
CATSRDLVPGTEAFF
>few|NA|13|TRBJ2-1|TRBV5-1
TGCACCAGCAGCTTGGGGGAATACAATAAGCAGTTCTTC
CTSSLGEYNKQFF
>NA|TRBD2|13|TRBJ2-1|TRBV6-2/TRBV6-3
TGTGCCACCCTAGCGGGAGGGGTCGATGAGCAGTTCTTC
CATLAGGVDEQFF
>NA|NA|13|TRBJ1-2|TRBV6-6
TGTGCCGCAGGGGAGGGTACTAACTATGGCTACACCTTC
CAAGEGTNYGYTF
>NA|NA|14|TRBJ1-1|TRBV5-1
TGCGCCAGCAGCTTGGAGATGGGTAATACTGAAGCTTTCTTT
CASSLEMGNTEAFF
>many|TRBD1|16|TRBJ2-2|TRBV7-7
TGTGCTAGCAGCTTAGTTCCTGGACAGGTCACCGGGGAGCTGTTTTTT
CASSLVPGQVTGELFF
>few|NA|15|TRBJ1-2|TRBV7-2
TGTGCCAGCAGCTTAACGACCCTCGGGGGGATTGGCTACACCTTC
CASSLTTLGGIGYTF
>NA|NA|17|TRBJ2-1|TRBV5-1
TGCGCCAGCAGCTTGTACCTAGCGAAGAGCTCCTACAATGAGCAGTTCTTC
CASSLYLAKSSYNEQFF
>NA|NA|15|TRBJ1-5|TRBV4-2
TGTGCCAGCAGCCAAGAAGGGAAGGATACACAGCCCCAGCATTTT
CASSQEGKDTQPQHF
>NA|TRBD1|15|TRBJ2-4|TRBV4-1
TGCGCCAGCAGCCAGGAGGGACAGGGGGTCAACATTCAGTACTTC
CASSQEGQGVNIQYF
>many|TRBD2|13|TRBJ2-7|TRBV29-1
TGCAGCACGGGGGGGGCTAGCGGGGACGAGCAGTACTTC
CSTGGASGDEQYF
>few|NA|16|TRBJ1-4|TRBV7-2
TGTGCCAGCAGCTTAGCCCCCAGGGGCGGAAACGAAAAACTGTTTTTT
CASSLAPRGGNEKLFF
>NA|NA|15|TRBJ1-4|TRBV28
TGTGCCAGCAGGGAGGGGCGAGTGGATGTTGAAAAACTGTTTTTT
CASREGRVDVEKLFF
>NA|NA|17|TRBJ2-3|TRBV4-1
TGCGCCAGCAGCCGAAGAAGTAGCGCGCTATCTACAGATACGCAGTATTTT
CASSRRSSALSTDTQYF
>few|NA|12|TRBJ1-1|TRBV7-9
TGTGCCAGCAGCTTCACGAACACTGAAGCTTTCTTT
CASSFTNTEAFF
>NA|TRBD2|17|TRBJ2-1|TRBV28
TGTGCCAGCAGTTCAGGACTAGCGGGAGATCTAGGCAATGAGCAGTTCTTC
CASSSGLAGDLGNEQFF
>few|NA|14|TRBJ2-1|TRBV7-2
TGTGCCAGCAGGCCCGGGAGTACCTACAATGAGCAGTTCTTC
CASRPGSTYNEQFF
>NA|NA|12|TRBJ1-2|TRBV7-2
TGTGCCAGCAGGTCAGGGGTCAGTGGCTACACCTTC
CASRSGVSGYTF
>NA|NA|16|TRBJ2-5|TRBV6-6
TGTGCCAGCAGTTACGGTATCGGGGGAAGGGGAGAGACCCAGTACTTC
CASSYGIGGRGETQYF
>few|TRBD1|12|TRBJ1-2|TRBV20-1
TGCAGTGCCACGACAGGGTACTATGGCTACACCTTC
CSATTGYYGYTF
>NA|TRBD1|13|TRBJ2-7|TRBV29-1
TGCAGCGTACCGGGACAGGGAGCGTACGAGCAGTACTTC
CSVPGQGAYEQYF
>NA|TRBD1|14|TRBJ2-2|TRBV30
TGTGCCAGAAGGACAGGGCTTAACACCGGGGAGCTGTTTTTT
CARRTGLNTGELFF